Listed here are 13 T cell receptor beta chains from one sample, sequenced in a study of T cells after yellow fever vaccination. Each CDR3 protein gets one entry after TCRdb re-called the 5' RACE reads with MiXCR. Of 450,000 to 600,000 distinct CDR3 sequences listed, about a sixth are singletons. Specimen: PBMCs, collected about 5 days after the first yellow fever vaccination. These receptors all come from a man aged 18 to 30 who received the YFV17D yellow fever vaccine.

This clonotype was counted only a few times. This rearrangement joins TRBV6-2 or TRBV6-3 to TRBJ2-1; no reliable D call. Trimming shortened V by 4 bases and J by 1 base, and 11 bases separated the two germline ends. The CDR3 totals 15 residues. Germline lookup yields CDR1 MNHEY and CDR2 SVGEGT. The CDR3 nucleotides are TGTGCCAGCAGTTTTTTGTCGAAATCCTACAATGAGCAGTTCTTC. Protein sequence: CASSFLSKSYNEQFF.

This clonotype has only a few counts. The CDR3 sequence is CASTNRTDSTDTQYF. The CDR3 DNA reads as TGTGCCAGCACCAACCGAACGGACAGCACAGATACGCAGTATTTT. The rearrangement joins TRBV7-9 to TRBJ2-3; D remains unclear. The V end lost 7 bases, the J end lost 0 bases, and 14 bases lay between the germline ends. The CDR3 contains 15 residues. CDR1 and CDR2 (germline): SEHNR, FQNEAQ (reference sequence).

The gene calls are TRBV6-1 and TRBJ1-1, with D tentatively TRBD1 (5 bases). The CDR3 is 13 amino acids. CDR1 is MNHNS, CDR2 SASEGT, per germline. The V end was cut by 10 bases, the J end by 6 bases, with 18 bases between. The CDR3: CATLPGGKAEAFF. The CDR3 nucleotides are TGTGCCACCCTCCCCGGGGGGAAGGCTGAAGCTTTCTTT.

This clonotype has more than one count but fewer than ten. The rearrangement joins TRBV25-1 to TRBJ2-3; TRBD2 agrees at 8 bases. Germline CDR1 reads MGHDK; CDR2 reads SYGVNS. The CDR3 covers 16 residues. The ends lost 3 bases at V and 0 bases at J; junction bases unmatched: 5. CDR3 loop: CASSDWVAGSTDTQYF. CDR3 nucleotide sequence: TGTGCCAGCAGTGATTGGGTAGCGGGGAGCACAGATACGCAGTATTTT.

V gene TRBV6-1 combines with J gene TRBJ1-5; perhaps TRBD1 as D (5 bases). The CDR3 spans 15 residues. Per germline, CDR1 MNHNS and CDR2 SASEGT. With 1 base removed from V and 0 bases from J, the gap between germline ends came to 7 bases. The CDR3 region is CASSEGGYSNQPQHF. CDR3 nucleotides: TGTGCCAGCAGTGAAGGGGGCTATAGCAATCAGCCCCAGCATTTT.

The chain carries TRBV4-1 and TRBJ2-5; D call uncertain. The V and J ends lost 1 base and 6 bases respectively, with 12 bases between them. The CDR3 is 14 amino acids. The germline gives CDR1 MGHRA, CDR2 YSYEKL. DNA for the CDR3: TGCGCCAGCAGCCAAGTAGGGTCAGGAAAGACCCAGTACTTC. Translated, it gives CASSQVGSGKTQYF.

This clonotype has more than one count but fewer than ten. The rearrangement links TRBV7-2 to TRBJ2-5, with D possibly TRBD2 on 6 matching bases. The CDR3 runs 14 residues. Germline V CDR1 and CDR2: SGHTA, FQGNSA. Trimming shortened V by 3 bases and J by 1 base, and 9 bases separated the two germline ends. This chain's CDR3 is CASSFQAGQETQYF. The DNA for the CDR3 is TGTGCCAGCAGCTTCCAAGCGGGCCAAGAGACCCAGTACTTC.

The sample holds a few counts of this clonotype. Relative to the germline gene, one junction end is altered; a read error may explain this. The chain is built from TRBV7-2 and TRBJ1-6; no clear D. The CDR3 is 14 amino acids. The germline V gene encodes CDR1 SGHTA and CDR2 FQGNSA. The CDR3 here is CASSLALINSPLHF. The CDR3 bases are TGTGCCAGCAGCCTAGCCTTGATCAATTCACCCCTCCACTTT. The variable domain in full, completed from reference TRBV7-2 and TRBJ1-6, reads GAGVSQSPSNKVTEKGKDVELRCDPISGHTALYWYRQSLGQGLEFLIYFQGNSAPDKSGLPSDRFSAERTGGSVSTLTIQRTQQEDSAVYLCASSLALINSPLHFGNGTRLTVT.

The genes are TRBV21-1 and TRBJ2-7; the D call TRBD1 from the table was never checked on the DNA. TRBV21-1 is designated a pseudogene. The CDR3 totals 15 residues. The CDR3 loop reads CASSKRANRAYEQYV. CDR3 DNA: TGTGCCAGCAGCAAAAGGGCTAACAGGGCCTACGAGCAGTACGTC.

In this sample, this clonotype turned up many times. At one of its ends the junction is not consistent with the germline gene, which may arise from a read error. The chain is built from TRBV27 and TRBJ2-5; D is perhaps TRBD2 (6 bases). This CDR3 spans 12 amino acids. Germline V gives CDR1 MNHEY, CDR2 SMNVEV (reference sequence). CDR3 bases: TGCGCCAGCAGCTTGAGCGGGGAGACCCAGTACTTC. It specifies CASSLSGETQYF.

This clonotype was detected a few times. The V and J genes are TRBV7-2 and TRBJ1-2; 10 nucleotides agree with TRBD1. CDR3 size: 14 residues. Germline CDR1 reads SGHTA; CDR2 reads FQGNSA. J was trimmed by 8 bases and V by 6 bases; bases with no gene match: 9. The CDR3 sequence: CASSSRRTGGGYTF. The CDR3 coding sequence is TGTGCCAGCAGTTCGCGTCGGACAGGGGGAGGCTACACCTTC.

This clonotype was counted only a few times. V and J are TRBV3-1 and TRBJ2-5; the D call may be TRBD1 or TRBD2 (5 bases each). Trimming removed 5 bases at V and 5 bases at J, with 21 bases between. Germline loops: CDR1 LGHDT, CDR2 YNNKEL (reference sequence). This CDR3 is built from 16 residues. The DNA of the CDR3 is TGTGCCAGCAGCTCTTCGAGGGACGGTTATTCGGAGACCCAGTACTTC. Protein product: CASSSSRDGYSETQYF.

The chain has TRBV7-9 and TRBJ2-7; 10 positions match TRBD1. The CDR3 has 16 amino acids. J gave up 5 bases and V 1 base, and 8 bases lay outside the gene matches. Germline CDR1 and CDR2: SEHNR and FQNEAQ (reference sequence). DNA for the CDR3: TGTGCCAGCAGCTTAGTACGCTCGACAGGGGGCGACGAGCAGTACGTC. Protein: CASSLVRSTGGDEQYV.